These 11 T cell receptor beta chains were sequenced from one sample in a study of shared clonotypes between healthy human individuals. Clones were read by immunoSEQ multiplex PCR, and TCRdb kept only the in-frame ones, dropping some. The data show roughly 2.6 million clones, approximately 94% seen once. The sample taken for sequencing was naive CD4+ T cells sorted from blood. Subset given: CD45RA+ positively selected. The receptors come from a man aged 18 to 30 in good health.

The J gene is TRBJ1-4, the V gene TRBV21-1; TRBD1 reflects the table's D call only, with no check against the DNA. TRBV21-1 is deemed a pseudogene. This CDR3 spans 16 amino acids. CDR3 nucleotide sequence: TGTGCCAGCAGCAAACCGGGACAGGGTAGGTATGAAAAACTGTTTTTT. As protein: CASSKPGQGRYEKLFF.

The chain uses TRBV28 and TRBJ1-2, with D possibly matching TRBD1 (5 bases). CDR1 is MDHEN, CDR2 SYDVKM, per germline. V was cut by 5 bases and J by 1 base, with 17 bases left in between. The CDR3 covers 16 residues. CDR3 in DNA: TGTGCCAGCAGTCCGGGCAGGGATTATGGTAACTATGGCTACACCTTC. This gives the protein CASSPGRDYGNYGYTF.

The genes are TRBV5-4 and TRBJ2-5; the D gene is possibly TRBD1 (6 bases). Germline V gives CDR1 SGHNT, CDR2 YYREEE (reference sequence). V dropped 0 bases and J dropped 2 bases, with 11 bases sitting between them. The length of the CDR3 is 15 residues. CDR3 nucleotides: TGTGCCAGCAGCTTGGGGACAGCATTTCAAGAGACCCAGTACTTC. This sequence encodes CASSLGTAFQETQYF.

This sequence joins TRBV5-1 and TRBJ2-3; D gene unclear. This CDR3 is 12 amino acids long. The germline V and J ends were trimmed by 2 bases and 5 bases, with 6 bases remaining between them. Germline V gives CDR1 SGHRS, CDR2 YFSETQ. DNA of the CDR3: TGCGCCAGCAGCTTCGCTAAAGATACGCAGTATTTT. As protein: CASSFAKDTQYF. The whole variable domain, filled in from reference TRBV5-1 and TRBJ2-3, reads KAGVTQTPRYLIKTRGQQVTLSCSPISGHRSVSWYQQTPGQGLQFLFEYFSETQRNKGNFPGRFSGRQFSNSRSEMNVSTLELGDSALYLCASSFAKDTQYFGPGTRLTVL.

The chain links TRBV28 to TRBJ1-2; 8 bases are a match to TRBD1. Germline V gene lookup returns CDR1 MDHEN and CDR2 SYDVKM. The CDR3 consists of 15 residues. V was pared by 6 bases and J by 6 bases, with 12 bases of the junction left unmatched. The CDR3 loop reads CASRNLDRESNGYTF. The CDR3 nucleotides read TGTGCCAGCAGAAACCTGGACAGGGAGAGCAATGGCTACACCTTC.

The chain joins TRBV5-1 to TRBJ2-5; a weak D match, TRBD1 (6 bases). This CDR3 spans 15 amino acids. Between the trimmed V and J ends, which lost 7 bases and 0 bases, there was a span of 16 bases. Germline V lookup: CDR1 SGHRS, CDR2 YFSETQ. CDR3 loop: CASANRVGYQETQYF. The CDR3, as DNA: TGCGCCAGCGCCAACAGGGTGGGGTACCAAGAGACCCAGTACTTC.

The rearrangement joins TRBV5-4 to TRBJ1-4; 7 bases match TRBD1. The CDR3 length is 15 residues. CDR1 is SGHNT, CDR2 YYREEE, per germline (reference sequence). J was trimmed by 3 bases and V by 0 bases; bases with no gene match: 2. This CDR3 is CASSLEGQANEKLFF. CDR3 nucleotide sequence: TGTGCCAGCAGCTTGGAAGGACAGGCTAATGAAAAACTGTTTTTT.

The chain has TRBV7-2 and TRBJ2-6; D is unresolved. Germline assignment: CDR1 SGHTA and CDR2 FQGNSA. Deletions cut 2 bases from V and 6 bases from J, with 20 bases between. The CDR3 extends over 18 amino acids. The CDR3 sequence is CASSLRMQFLSKANVLTF. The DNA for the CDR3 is TGTGCCAGCAGCTTAAGAATGCAGTTCCTCTCGAAGGCCAACGTCCTGACTTTC.

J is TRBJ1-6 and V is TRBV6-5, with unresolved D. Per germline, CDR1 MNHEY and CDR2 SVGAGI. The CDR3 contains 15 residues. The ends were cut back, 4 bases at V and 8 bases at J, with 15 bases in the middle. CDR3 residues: CASSSDTRSDSPLHF. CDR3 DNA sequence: TGTGCCAGCAGTTCCGACACACGATCGGATTCACCCCTCCACTTT.

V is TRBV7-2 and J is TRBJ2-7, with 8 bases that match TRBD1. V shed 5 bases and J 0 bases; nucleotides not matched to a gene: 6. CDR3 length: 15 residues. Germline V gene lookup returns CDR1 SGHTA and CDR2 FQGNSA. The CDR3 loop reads CASSADRGVSYEQYF. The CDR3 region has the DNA TGTGCCAGCAGCGCCGACAGGGGAGTCTCCTACGAGCAGTACTTC.

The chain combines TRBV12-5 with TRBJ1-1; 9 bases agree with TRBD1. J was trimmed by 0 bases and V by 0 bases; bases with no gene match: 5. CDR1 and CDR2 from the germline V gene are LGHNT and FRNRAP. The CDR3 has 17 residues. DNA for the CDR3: TGTGCTAGTGGTTTGGTAGGTTGGGACAGGGTGAACACTGAAGCTTTCTTT. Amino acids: CASGLVGWDRVNTEAFF.